This T cell receptor beta chain was found in a study of blood T cell repertoires in COVID-19 (TCRdb year 2020). About the investigation overall: Samples from collaborators originated in the United States, Italy and Spain and spanned both the acute and convalescent phases of COVID-19. The material from the prospective study consisted of cDNA or gDNA derived from T cells, B-cell-depleted T cells, or PBMCs. Subjects who had been exposed to COVID-19, were actively infected with it, or had recovered from it provided the deeply sampled blood TCRbeta repertoires that made up the dataset. The repertoires were released in a freely available public database intended as a resource for research on the immune response to SARS-CoV-2. Samples came from the ongoing ImmuneRACE study (first 160 participants) plus 1,254 subjects from 6 global collaborators. Sample metadata almost always included a de-identified subject ID, COVID-19 status, age in years and sex. Where available, HLA class I and class II types were obtained from metadata supplied by the sample provider rather than from assay-based typing.

Each collaborating institution followed its own protocols to collect whole blood in K2EDTA tubes. For TCRbeta analysis, collaborators shipped samples as frozen whole blood, isolated PBMCs, or DNA extracted from either of those sample types. TCRbeta CDR3 regions were amplified from genomic DNA by means of the immunoSEQ Assay, a bias-controlled multiplex PCR. As for the original processing: The number of nucleated cells in each sample was estimated from the amplification of reference gene primers within the assay. Sequence reads were collapsed and filtered to measure the absolute abundance of every unique TCRbeta CDR3 rearrangement. Productive Simpson clonality was computed per sample as the square root of Simpson's diversity index over productive rearrangements. Here the immuneACCESS table is served through TCRdb, limited to in-frame sequences with V and J called. Missing clones are a known gap in these copies; in checked studies unresolved V genes cover under half, and the rest lacks a known reason. V, J and clone size are taken as reported in that table, and D and trimming were inferred from the DNA itself. This sample is represented by fewer than 50,000 clones; roughly 80% of them were singletons. The leading ten clones occupy under 5% of the sample.

Here is what the overall study found, with its caveats: The amount of clinical and demographic metadata varied by source and participant and was provided uncurated.

A word on this clone: Its antigen remains undetermined. Base qualities are not recorded, but no much larger clone differs from it by a single base.

Material: peripheral blood. The sequence derives from a man between 45 and 60 years old with active COVID-19.

The nucleotide sequence is given as TGTGCCAGCAGTGAGACTAGCGGGGTAGTAATGCAGTTCTTC. Its translation reads: CASSETSGVVMQFF. The chain is made from TRBV6-1 and TRBJ2-1, and 11 junction bases match TRBD2. The cysteine opens and the phenylalanine closes a CDR3 of 14 amino acids. The CDR3 DNA has 42 bases and is translated from base 1. The germline V gene sets CDR1 to MNHNS and CDR2 to SASEGT. Germline trimming amounts to 3 bases on V and 12 bases on J, with 7 as the count of junction bases outside the gene matches.